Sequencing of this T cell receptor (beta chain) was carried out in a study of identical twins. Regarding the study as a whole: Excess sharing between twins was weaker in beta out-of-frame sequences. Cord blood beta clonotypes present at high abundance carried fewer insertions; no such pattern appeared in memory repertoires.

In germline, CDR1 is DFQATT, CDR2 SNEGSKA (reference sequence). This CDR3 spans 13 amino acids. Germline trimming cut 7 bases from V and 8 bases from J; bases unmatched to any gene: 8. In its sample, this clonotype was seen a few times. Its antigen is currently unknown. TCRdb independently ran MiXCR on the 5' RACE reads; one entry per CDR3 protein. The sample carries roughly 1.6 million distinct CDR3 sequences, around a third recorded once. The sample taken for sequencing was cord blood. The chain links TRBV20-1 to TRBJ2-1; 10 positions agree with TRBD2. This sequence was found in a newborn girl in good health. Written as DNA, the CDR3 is TGCAGTGATCTGAGGCTAGCGGGAGATGAGCAGTTCTTC. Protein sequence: CSDLRLAGDEQFF.